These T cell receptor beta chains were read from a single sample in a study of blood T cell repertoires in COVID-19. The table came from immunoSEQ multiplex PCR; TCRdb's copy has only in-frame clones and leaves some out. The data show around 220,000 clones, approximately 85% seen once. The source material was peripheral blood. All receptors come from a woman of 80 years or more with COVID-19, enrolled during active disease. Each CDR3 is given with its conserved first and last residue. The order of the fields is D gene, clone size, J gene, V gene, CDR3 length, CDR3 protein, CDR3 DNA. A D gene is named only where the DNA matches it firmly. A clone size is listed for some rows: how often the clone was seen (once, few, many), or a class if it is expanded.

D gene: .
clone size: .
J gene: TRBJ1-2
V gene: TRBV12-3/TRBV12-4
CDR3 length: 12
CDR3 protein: CASSSGFYGYTF
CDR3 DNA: TGTGCCAGCAGCTCGGGATTCTATGGCTACACCTTC

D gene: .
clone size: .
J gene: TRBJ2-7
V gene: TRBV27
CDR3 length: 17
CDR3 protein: CASSPLPLYADTYEQYF
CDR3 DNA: TGTGCCAGCAGCCCCCTACCCCTATACGCGGACACCTACGAGCAGTACTTC

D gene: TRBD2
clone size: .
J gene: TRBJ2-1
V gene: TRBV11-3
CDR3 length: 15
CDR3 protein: CASSLERGNYNEQFF
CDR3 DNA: TGTGCCAGCAGCTTAGAGCGGGGGAACTACAATGAGCAGTTCTTC

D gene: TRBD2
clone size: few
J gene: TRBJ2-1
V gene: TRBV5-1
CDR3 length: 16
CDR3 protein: CASSLGLAGSYNEQFF
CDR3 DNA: TGCGCCAGCAGCCTGGGACTAGCGGGGAGCTACAATGAGCAGTTCTTC

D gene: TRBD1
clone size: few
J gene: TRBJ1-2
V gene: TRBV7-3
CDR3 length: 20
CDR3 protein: CASSYYKGRQGALLVYGYTF
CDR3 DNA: TGTGCCAGCAGCTATTATAAGGGGCGGCAGGGGGCCCTACTAGTCTATGGCTACACCTTC

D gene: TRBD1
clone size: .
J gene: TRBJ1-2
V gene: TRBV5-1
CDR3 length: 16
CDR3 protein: CASYRTPDRYNYGYTF
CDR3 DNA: TGCGCCAGCTACCGAACCCCGGACAGGTACAACTATGGCTACACCTTC

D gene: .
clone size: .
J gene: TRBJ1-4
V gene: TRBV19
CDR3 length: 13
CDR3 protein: CASTARLNEKLFF
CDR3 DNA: TGTGCCAGTACCGCCAGGCTTAATGAAAAACTGTTTTTT

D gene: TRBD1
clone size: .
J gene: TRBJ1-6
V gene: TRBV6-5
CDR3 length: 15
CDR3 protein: CASSYTRTGGSILHF
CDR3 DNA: TGTGCCAGCAGTTACACCCGGACAGGGGGAAGTATCCTCCACTTT

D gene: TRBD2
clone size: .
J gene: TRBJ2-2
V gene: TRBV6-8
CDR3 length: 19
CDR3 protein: CASSYLLTSGGRDTGELFF
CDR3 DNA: TGTGCCAGCAGTTACCTTTTGACTAGCGGGGGGCGGGACACCGGGGAGCTGTTTTTT

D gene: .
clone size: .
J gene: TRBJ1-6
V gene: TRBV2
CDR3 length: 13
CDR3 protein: CASSEQSDSPLHF
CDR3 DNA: TGTGCCAGCAGTGAACAATCGGATTCACCCCTCCACTTT

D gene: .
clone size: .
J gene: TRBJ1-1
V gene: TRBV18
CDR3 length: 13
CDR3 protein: CASSPTQEVGAFF
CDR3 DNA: TGTGCCAGCTCACCGACCCAAGAGGTTGGGGCTTTCTTT

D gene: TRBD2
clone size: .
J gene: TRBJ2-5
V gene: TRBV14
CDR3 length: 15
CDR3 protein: CASSRGLAGVETQYF
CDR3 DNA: TGTGCCAGCAGCCGAGGACTAGCGGGAGTGGAGACCCAGTACTTC

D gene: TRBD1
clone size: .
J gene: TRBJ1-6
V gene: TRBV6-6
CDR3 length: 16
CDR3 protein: CASSYSNRGQNSPLHF
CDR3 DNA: TGTGCCAGCAGTTACTCCAACAGGGGGCAAAATTCACCCCTCCACTTT

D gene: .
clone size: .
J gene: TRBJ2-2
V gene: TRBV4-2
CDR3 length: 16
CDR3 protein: CASSQVVAVNTGELFF
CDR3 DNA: TGTGCCAGCAGCCAAGTTGTCGCAGTGAACACCGGGGAGCTGTTTTTT

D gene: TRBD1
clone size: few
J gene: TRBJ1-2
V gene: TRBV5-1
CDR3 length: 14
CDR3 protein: CASSLVGTDYGYTF
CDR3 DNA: TGCGCCAGCAGCTTGGTAGGGACAGACTATGGCTACACCTTC

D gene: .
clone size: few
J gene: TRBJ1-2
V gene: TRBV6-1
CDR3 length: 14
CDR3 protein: CASSDYRGHYGYTF
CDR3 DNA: TGTGCCAGCAGTGATTATAGAGGGCACTATGGCTACACCTTC

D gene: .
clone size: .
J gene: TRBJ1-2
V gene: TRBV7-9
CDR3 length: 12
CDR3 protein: CASSVDTYGYTF
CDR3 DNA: TGTGCCAGCAGCGTGGACACCTATGGCTACACCTTC

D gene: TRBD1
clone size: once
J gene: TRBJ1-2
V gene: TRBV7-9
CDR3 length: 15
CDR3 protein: CASSSPDRGHDGYTF
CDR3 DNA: TGTGCCAGCAGCTCTCCGGACAGGGGGCATGATGGCTACACCTTC

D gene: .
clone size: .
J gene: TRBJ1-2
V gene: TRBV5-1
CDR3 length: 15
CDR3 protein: CASSLEGRGEDGYTF
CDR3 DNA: TGCGCCAGCAGCTTGGAGGGCCGGGGTGAGGACGGCTACACCTTC

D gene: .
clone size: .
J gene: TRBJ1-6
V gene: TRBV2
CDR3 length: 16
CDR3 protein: CASSETIGGGNSPLHF
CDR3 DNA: TGTGCCAGCAGTGAAACAATCGGAGGCGGGAATTCACCCCTCCACTTT

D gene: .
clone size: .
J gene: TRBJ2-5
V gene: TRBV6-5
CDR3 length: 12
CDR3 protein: CASSYRDTTQYF
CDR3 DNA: TGTGCCAGCAGTTACCGGGACACGACCCAGTACTTC

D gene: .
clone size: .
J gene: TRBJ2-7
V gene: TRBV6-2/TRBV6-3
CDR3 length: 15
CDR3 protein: CASSGGDLGVYEQYF
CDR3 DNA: TGTGCCAGCAGTGGAGGCGACCTCGGGGTCTACGAGCAGTACTTC

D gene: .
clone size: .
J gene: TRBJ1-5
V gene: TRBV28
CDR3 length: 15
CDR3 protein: CASSSDSLSNQPQHF
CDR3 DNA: TGTGCCAGCAGCTCGGACAGCTTAAGCAATCAGCCCCAGCATTTT

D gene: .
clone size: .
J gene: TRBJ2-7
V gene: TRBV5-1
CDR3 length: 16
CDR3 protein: CASSRWDFRSSYEQYF
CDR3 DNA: TGCGCCAGCAGCAGGTGGGACTTTCGAAGCTCCTACGAGCAGTACTTC

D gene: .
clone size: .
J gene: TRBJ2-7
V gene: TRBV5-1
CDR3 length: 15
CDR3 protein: CASSLAAGVAYEQYF
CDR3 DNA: TGCGCCAGCAGCTTGGCTGCGGGTGTAGCCTACGAGCAGTACTTC

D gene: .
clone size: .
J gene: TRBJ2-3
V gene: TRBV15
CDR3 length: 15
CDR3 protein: CATSRLSTSTDTQYF
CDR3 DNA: TGTGCCACCAGCAGATTAAGTACTAGCACAGATACGCAGTATTTT

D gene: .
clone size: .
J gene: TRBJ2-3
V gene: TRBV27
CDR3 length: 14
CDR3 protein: CASSLGRGTDTQYF
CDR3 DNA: TGTGCCAGCAGTTTAGGCAGGGGCACAGATACGCAGTATTTT

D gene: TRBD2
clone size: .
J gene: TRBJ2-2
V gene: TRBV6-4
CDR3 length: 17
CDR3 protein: CASNPWGLAGVTGELFF
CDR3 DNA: TGTGCCAGCAACCCATGGGGACTAGCGGGAGTTACCGGGGAGCTGTTTTTT

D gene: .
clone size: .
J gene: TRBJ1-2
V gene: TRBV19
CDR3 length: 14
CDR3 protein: CASSSRQDERGYTF
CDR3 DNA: TGTGCCAGTAGTTCTAGACAGGACGAGAGGGGCTACACCTTC

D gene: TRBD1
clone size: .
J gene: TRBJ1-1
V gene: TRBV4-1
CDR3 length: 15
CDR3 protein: CASTSRRQGNTEAFF
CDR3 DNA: TGCGCCAGCACGTCGAGAAGACAGGGGAACACTGAAGCTTTCTTT

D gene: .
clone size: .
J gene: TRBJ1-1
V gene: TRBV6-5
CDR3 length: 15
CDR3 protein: CASTTDSSLNTEAFF
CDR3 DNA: TGTGCCAGCACTACCGACTCCTCGTTGAACACTGAAGCTTTCTTT

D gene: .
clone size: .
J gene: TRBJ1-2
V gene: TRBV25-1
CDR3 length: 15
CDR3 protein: CASSDAVQGFYGYTF
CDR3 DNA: TGTGCCAGCAGTGATGCAGTGCAGGGTTTCTATGGCTACACCTTC

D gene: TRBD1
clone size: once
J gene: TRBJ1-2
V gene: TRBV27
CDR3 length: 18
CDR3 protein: CASSSYLAGQGLNYGYTF
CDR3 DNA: TGTGCCAGCAGTTCCTACTTGGCGGGACAGGGGCTCAACTATGGCTACACCTTC

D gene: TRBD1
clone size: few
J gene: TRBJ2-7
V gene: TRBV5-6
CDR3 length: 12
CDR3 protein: CASSMGQYEQYF
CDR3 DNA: TGTGCCAGCAGCATGGGACAGTACGAGCAGTACTTC

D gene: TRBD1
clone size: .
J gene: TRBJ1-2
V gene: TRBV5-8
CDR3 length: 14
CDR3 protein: CASSLDRGRDGYTF
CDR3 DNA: TGTGCCAGCAGCCTCGACAGGGGGCGGGATGGCTACACCTTC

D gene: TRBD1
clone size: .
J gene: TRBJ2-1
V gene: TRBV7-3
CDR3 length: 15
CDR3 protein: CASSLLRQGHNEQFF
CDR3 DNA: TGTGCCAGCAGCTTACTTCGACAGGGCCACAATGAGCAGTTCTTC

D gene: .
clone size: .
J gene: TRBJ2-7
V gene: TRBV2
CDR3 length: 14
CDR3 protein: CASSGSRVLDEQYF
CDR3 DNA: TGTGCCAGCAGTGGATCGCGGGTTTTGGACGAGCAGTACTTC

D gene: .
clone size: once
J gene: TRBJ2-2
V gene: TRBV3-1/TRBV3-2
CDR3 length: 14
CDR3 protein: CASSQDFNTGELFF
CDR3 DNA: TGTGCCAGCAGCCAAGACTTTAACACCGGGGAGCTGTTTTTT

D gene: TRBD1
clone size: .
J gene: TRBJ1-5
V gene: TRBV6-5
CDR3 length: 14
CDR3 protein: CASSRDRVLQPQHF
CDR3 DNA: TGTGCCAGCAGCCGAGACAGGGTCCTTCAGCCCCAGCATTTT

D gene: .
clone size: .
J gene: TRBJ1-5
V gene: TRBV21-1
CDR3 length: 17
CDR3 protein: CASSNSRADRSNQPQHF
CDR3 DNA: TGTGCCAGCAGCAACTCGAGGGCGGACAGAAGCAATCAGCCCCAGCATTTT

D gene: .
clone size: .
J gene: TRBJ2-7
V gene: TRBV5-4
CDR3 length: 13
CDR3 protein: CASSSPQMYEQYF
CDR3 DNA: TGTGCCAGCAGCTCTCCTCAGATGTACGAGCAGTACTTC

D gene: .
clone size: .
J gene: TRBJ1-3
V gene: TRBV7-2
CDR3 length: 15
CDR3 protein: CASSLDGVSGNTIYF
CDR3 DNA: TGTGCCAGCAGCTTAGACGGGGTCTCTGGAAACACCATATATTTT

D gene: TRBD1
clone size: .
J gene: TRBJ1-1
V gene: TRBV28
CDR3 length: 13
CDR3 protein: CASSFDREAEAFF
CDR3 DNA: TGTGCCAGCAGTTTTGACAGGGAGGCTGAAGCTTTCTTT

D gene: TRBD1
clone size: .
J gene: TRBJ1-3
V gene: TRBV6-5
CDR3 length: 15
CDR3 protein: CASSSSGTGGNTIYF
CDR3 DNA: TGTGCCAGCAGCTCCTCCGGGACAGGTGGAAACACCATATATTTT

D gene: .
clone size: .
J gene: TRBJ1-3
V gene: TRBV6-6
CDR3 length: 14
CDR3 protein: CASSSQGGGNTIYF
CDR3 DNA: TGTGCCAGCAGTTCCCAGGGTGGTGGAAACACCATATATTTT

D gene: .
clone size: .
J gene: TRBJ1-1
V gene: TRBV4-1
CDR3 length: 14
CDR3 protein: CASSQDTRVGEAFF
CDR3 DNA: TGCGCCAGCAGCCAAGATACCAGGGTTGGTGAAGCTTTCTTT

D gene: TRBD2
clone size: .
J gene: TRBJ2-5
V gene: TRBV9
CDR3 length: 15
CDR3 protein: CASSATSGRLETQYF
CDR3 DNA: TGTGCCAGCAGCGCCACTAGCGGGAGGTTAGAGACCCAGTACTTC

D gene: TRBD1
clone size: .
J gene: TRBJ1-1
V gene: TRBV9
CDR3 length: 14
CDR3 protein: CASSGGTGHTEAFF
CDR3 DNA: TGTGCCAGCAGCGGAGGGACAGGGCACACTGAAGCTTTCTTT

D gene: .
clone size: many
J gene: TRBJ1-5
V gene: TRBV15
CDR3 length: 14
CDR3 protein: CATSTAAGRPPQHF
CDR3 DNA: TGTGCCACCAGCACAGCGGCCGGGAGACCGCCCCAGCATTTT

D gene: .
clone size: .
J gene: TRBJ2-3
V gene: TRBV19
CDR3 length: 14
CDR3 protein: CASSFRPSVDTQYF
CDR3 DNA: TGTGCCAGTAGTTTTCGCCCTAGCGTAGATACGCAGTATTTT

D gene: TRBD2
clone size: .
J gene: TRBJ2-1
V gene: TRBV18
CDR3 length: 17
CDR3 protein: CASSGQGTSGSLNEQFF
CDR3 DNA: TGTGCCAGCTCCGGACAGGGGACTAGCGGGAGTTTGAATGAGCAGTTCTTC

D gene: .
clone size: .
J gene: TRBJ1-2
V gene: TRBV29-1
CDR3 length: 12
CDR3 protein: CSVETQGYGYTF
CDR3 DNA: TGCAGCGTTGAAACACAGGGCTATGGCTACACCTTC

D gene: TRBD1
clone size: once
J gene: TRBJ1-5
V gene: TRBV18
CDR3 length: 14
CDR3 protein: CASSGTGGNQPQHF
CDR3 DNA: TGTGCCAGCTCAGGAACAGGGGGCAATCAGCCCCAGCATTTT

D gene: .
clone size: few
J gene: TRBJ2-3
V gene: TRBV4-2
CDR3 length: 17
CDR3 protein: CASSQDLRGASTDTQYF
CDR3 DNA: TGTGCCAGCAGCCAAGATCTTCGGGGGGCTAGCACAGATACGCAGTATTTT